The 12 T cell receptor beta chains reported below all come from one sample, sequenced in a study of T cells expressing NK-cell markers. TCRdb re-called the 5' RACE reads and gives one entry per CDR3 protein, without DNA. In total, the table holds hundreds of thousands of distinct CDR3 sequences. Sequences were obtained from blood T cells: a sorted CD56 or NKG2C T cell subset, CD4+ or CD8+ T cells, or bulk PBMC T cells (not recorded which). Receptor source: a man aged 18 to 30 in good health.

This CDR3 reads CASSLEIRTRPGYEQYF. The gene calls are TRBV7-2 and TRBJ2-7; there is no DNA to check the TCRdb D call of TRBD2. Per the germline V gene, CDR1 is SGHTA and CDR2 is FQGNSA. The length of the CDR3 is 17 residues. Full variable domain (missing parts from reference TRBV7-2 and TRBJ2-7): GAGVSQSPSNKVTEKGKDVELRCDPISGHTALYWYRQSLGQGLEFLIYFQGNSAPDKSGLPSDRFSAERTGGSVSTLTIQRTQQEDSAVYLCASSLEIRTRPGYEQYFGPGTRLTVT.

The rearrangement links TRBV29-1 to TRBJ2-5; with no DNA, the TCRdb D assignment of TRBD1 cannot be verified. Germline CDR1 is SQVTM and CDR2 is ANQGSEA. The CDR3 covers 15 residues. CDR3: CSVEVNIWGRETQYF.

The V and J genes are TRBV11-1 and TRBJ2-1; with no DNA, the TCRdb D assignment of TRBD1 cannot be verified. The CDR3 sequence is 18 residues long. Germline CDR1 reads SGHAT; CDR2 reads FQDESV (reference sequence). This CDR3 reads CASSLEGGAYLRRNEQFF.

The chain carries TRBV10-3 and TRBJ1-1. Germline values: CDR1 ENHRY, CDR2 SYGVKD. This CDR3 contains 13 residues. The CDR3 protein is CAISEGLGPEAFF.

This chain connects TRBV7-6 to TRBJ2-3; the TCRdb D gene call, TRBD1, has no DNA to confirm it. This CDR3 has 14 residues. Per germline, CDR1 SGHVS and CDR2 FNYEAQ. The CDR3 loop is CAVGRDGGTDTQYF.

The chain employs TRBV24-1 and TRBJ2-1; the D call of TRBD1 rests on TCRdb alone, since no DNA is present to check it. Germline lookup yields CDR1 KGHDR and CDR2 SFDVKD. This CDR3 is built from 12 residues. CDR3 in amino acids: CATGQTGNEQFF.

This rearrangement joins TRBV5-1 to TRBJ2-1; TCRdb calls TRBD2, which cannot be checked without DNA. CDR1 and CDR2 from the germline V gene are SGHRS and YFSETQ. This CDR3 region has 17 residues. The CDR3 here is CASSRRATGSSYNEQFF.

V and J are TRBV29-1 and TRBJ2-2; the TRBD1 assignment by TCRdb is unverifiable without DNA. The CDR3 totals 14 residues. Per the germline V gene, CDR1 is SQVTM and CDR2 is ANQGSEA. This CDR3 is CSVDLQGDTGELFF.

J is TRBJ2-1 and V is TRBV20-1; as DNA is missing, the TRBD2 call by TCRdb cannot be tested. The CDR3 consists of 17 residues. Germline-derived CDR1 and CDR2 are DFQATT and SNEGSKA (reference sequence). CDR3 region: CSARDSQRGSSYNEQFF.

The chain recombines TRBV24-1 with TRBJ2-2; the TRBD1 assignment by TCRdb is unverifiable without DNA. The germline gives CDR1 KGHDR, CDR2 SFDVKD. This CDR3 comprises 15 residues. CDR3: CATSDHRVLTGELFF.

This chain uses TRBV27 with TRBJ1-5; lacking DNA, the TRBD1 call made by TCRdb goes unchecked. The CDR3 totals 16 residues. The germline V gene has CDR1 MNHEY and CDR2 SMNVEV (reference sequence). Here the CDR3 reads CASSLYPTGGRQPQHF.

J is TRBJ2-3 and V is TRBV5-1. CDR3 length: 16 amino acids. Germline assignment: CDR1 SGHRS and CDR2 YFSETQ. CDR3 residues: CASSFYTGLSTDTQYF.